These 8 T cell receptor beta chains share one sample of origin, sequenced in a study of spatial heterogeneity in lung cancer. Time point indicated: sample taken at primary tumor resection. Whole RNA obtained from tumor, nontumor lung or frozen PBMC underwent sequencing without sorting. TCRdb passed the 5' RACE reads through MiXCR, listing each CDR3 protein once. The sample lists tens of thousands of distinct CDR3 sequences; 6% to 9% were seen once. Material: PBMCs, obtained at surgery. Every receptor here comes from a female donor with early-stage non-small cell lung cancer.

The gene calls are TRBV2 and TRBJ2-1; 9 bases are shared with TRBD1. Germline CDR1 and CDR2: SNHLY and FYNNEI. The CDR3 totals 15 residues. Trimming at V came to 6 bases and at J to 1 base, leaving 4 bases not matched to a gene. CDR3 in amino acids: CASSPDRGSYNEQFF. The CDR3 nucleotides are TGTGCCAGCAGCCCGGACAGGGGTTCCTACAATGAGCAGTTCTTC.

This clonotype has a count of ten or more. This rearrangement joins TRBV9 to TRBJ2-5; the D is unclear. The length of the CDR3 is 13 residues. Trimming cost V 0 bases and J 5 bases, with 8 bases left between them. Germline-derived CDR1 and CDR2 are SGDLS and YYNGEE. As DNA, the CDR3 is TGTGCCAGCAGCGTAGGGGTAACGGAGACCCAGTACTTC. This gives the protein CASSVGVTETQYF. Looking up the rest from reference TRBV9 and TRBJ2-5 gives the full variable domain: DSGVTQTPKHLITATGQRVTLRCSPRSGDLSVYWYQQSLDQGLQFLIQYYNGEERAKGNILERFSAQQFPDLHSELNLSSLELGDSALYFCASSVGVTETQYFGPGTRLLVL.

The CDR3 is CASSHDSLNEQFF. DNA for the CDR3: TGTGCCAGCAGCCATGACAGTCTCAATGAGCAGTTCTTC. The chain is built from TRBV14 and TRBJ2-1; D is perhaps TRBD1 (5 bases). Germline loops: CDR1 SGHDN, CDR2 FVKESK. V was pared by 3 bases and J by 6 bases, with 9 bases between. The CDR3 is 13 amino acids.

This clonotype showed up many times. This chain uses TRBV5-1 with TRBJ2-7; 7 nucleotides line up with TRBD2. Trimming cost V 4 bases and J 2 bases; bases outside gene matches: 6. The CDR3 length is 14 residues. Germline-derived CDR1 and CDR2 are SGHRS and YFSETQ. This CDR3 reads CASSPTAGAYEQYF. In DNA, the CDR3 is TGCGCCAGCAGCCCTACGGCGGGGGCCTACGAGCAGTACTTC.

This clonotype was counted between two and nine times. One junction end does not reproduce the germline sequence, and a read error may be involved. This sequence joins TRBV15 and TRBJ2-3; the D gene is possibly TRBD2 (5 bases). Looked up from germline, CDR1 is LNHNV and CDR2 is YYDKDF (reference sequence). The CDR3 is made up of 12 amino acids. In nucleotides, the CDR3 is TGTGCCACCAGCCCCCTCCGGGATACGCAGTACTTT. Protein product: CATSPLRDTQYF.

This clonotype was seen ten or more times. The chain combines TRBV19 with TRBJ1-5, with no clear D. The CDR3 length is 15 residues. CDR1 and CDR2 (germline): LNHDA, SQIVND (reference sequence). The V end was cut by 11 bases, the J end by 2 bases, with 19 bases between. CDR3 region: CASKGSLLGNQPQHF. In DNA, the CDR3 is TGTGCCTCAAAAGGGTCCTTATTGGGCAATCAGCCCCAGCATTTT.

V and J are TRBV6-2 or TRBV6-3 and TRBJ2-1; D perhaps matches TRBD1 (6 bases). V was cut by 6 bases and J by 4 bases, with 10 bases left in between. This CDR3 has 13 residues. CDR1 and CDR2 (germline): MNHEY, SVGEGT. This CDR3 is CASSRGVYNEQFF. In nucleotides, the CDR3 is TGTGCCAGCAGCAGGGGTGTATACAATGAGCAGTTCTTC.

Many counts were recorded for this clonotype. This sequence joins TRBV24-1 and TRBJ1-1; TRBD1 aligns across 7 bases. The CDR3 is made up of 16 amino acids. Germline V CDR1 and CDR2: KGHDR, SFDVKD. V was pared by 11 bases and J by 6 bases, with 20 bases of the junction left unmatched. As DNA, the CDR3 is TGTGCCATGAACAGGGAAGGGGGCACATCGGGCGCTGAAGCTTTCTTT. The encoded protein is CAMNREGGTSGAEAFF.